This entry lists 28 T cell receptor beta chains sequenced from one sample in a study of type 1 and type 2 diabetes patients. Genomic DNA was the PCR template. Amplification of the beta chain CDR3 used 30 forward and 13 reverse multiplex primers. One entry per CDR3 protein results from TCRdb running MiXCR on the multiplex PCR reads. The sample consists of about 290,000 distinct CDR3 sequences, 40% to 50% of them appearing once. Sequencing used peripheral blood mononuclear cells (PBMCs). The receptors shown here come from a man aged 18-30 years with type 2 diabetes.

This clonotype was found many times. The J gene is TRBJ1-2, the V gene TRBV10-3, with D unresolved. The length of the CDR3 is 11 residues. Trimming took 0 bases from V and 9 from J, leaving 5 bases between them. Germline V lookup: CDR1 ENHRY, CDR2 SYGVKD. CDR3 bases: TGTGCCATCAGTGAGTCGTGGAGCTACACCTTC. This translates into CAISESWSYTF.

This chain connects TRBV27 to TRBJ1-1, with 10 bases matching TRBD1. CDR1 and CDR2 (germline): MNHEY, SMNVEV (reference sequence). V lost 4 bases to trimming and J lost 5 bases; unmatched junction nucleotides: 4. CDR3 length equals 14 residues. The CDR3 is CASSSWTGGTEAFF. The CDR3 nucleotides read TGTGCCAGCAGTTCCTGGACAGGGGGTACTGAAGCTTTCTTT.

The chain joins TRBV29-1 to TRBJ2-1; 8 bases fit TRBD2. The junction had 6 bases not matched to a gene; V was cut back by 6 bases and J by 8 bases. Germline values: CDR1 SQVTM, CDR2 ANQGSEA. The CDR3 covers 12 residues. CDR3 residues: CSVERGSDEQFF. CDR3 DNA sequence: TGCAGCGTCGAGCGGGGGTCGGATGAGCAGTTCTTC.

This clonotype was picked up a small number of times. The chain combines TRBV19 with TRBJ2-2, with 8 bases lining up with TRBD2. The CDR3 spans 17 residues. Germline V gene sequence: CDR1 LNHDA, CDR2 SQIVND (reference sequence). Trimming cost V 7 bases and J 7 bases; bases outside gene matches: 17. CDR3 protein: CASTHKAGEGPIGELFF. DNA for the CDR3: TGTGCCAGTACCCATAAAGCGGGAGAGGGACCGATCGGGGAGCTGTTTTTT.

The CDR3 region is CSAKAQGKYTNEKLFF. CDR3 DNA sequence: TGCAGTGCTAAAGCACAGGGGAAGTACACTAATGAAAAACTGTTTTTT. V is TRBV20-1 and J is TRBJ1-4; 7 nucleotides align to TRBD1. The J segment lost 2 bases and the V segment lost 4 bases, leaving 10 bases of the junction unmatched. The CDR3 spans 16 residues. CDR1 is DFQATT, CDR2 SNEGSKA, per germline (reference sequence).

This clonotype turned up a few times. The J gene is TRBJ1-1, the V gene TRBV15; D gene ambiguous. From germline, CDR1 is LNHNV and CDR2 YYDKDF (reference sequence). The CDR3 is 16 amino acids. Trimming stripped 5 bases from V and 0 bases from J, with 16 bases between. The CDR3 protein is CATSPLPASMNTEAFF. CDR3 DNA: TGTGCCACCAGCCCCCTCCCGGCTTCTATGAACACTGAAGCTTTCTTT.

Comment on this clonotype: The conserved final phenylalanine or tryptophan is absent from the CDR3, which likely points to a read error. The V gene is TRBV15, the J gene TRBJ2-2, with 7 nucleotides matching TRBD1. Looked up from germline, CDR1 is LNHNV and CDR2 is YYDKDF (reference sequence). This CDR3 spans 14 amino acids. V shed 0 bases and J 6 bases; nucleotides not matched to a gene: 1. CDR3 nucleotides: TGTGCCACCAGCAGAGAAGGGGGCCCCGGGGAGCTGTTTATT. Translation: CATSREGGPGELFI.

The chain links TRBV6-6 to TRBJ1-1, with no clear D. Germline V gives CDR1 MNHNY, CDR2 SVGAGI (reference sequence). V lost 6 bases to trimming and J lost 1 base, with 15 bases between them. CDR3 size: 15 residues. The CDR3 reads CASSYGPTTNTEAFF. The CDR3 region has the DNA TGTGCCAGCAGCTATGGTCCCACGACGAACACTGAAGCTTTCTTT.

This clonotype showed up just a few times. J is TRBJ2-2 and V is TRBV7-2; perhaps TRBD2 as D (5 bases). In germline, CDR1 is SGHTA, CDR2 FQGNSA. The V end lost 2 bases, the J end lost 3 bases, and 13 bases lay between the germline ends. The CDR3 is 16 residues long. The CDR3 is CASSLILDFYTGELFF. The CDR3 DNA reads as TGTGCCAGCAGCTTAATCTTGGACTTCTACACCGGGGAGCTGTTTTTT.

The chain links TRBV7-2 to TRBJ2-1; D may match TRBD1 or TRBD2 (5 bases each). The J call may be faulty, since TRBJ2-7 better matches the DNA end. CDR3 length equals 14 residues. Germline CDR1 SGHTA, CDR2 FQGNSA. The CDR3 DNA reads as TGTGCCTGGGGCACTAGTTTGGTCTACAATGAGCAGTACTTC. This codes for CAWGTSLVYNEQYF.

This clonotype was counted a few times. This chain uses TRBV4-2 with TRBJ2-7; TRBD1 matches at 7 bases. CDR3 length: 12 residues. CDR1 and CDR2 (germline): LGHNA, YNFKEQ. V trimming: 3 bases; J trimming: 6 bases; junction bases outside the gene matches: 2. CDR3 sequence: CASSQNRGEQYF. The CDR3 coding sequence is TGTGCCAGCAGCCAGAACAGGGGCGAGCAGTACTTC.

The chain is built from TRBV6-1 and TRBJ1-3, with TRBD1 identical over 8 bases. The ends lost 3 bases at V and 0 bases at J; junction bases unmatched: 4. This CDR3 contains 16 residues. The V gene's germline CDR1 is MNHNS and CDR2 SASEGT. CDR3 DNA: TGTGCCAGCAGTGAGCAGGGGGCGTCCTCTGGAAACACCATATATTTT. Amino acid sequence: CASSEQGASSGNTIYF.

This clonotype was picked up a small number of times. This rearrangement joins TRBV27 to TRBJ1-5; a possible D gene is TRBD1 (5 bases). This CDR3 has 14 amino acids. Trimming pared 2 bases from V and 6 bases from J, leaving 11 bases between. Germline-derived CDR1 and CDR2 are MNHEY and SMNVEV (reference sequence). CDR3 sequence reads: CASSLGPGLQPQHF. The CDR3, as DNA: TGTGCCAGCAGTTTAGGGCCAGGGCTTCAGCCCCAGCATTTT.

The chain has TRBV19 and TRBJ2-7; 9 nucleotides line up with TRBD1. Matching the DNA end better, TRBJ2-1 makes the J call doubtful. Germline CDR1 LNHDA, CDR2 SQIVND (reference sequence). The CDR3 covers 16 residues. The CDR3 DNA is TGTGCCAGTAGTACGTACCGGGACAGGGTCCCTTACGAGCAGTTCTTC. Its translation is CASSTYRDRVPYEQFF.

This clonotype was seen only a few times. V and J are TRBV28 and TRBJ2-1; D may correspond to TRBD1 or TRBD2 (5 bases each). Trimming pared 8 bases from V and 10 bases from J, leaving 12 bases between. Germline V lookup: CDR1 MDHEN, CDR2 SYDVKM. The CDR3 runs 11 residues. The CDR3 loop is CASGGSREQFF. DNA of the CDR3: TGTGCCAGCGGGGGATCGAGGGAGCAGTTCTTC.

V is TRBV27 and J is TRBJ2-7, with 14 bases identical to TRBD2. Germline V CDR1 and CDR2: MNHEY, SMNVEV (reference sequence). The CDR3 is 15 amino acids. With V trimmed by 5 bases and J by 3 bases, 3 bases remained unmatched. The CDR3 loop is CASSRGLAGVYEQYF. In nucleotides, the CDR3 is TGTGCCAGCAGTAGGGGACTAGCGGGAGTCTACGAGCAGTACTTC.

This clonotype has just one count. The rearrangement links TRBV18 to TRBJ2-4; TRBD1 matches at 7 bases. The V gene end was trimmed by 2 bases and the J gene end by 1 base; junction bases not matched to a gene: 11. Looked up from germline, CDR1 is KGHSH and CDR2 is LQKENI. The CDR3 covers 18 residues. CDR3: CASSPLGQLMGAKNIQYF. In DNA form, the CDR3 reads TGTGCCAGCTCACCATTGGGACAGCTGATGGGGGCCAAAAACATTCAGTACTTC.

DNA of the CDR3: TGTGCCAGCAGCCAAGCCAGCCTCTTACAGTACTTC. It specifies CASSQASLLQYF. J is TRBJ2-5 and V is TRBV7-6, with D unresolved. CDR3 size: 12 residues. V lost 5 bases to trimming and J lost 11 bases, with 15 bases between them. CDR1 is SGHVS, CDR2 FNYEAQ, per germline.

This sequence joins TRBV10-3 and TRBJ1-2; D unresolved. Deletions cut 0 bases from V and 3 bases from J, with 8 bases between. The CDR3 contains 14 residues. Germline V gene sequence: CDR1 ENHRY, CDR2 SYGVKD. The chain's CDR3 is CAISESGNYYGYTF. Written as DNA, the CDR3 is TGTGCCATCAGTGAGTCGGGCAATTACTATGGCTACACCTTC.

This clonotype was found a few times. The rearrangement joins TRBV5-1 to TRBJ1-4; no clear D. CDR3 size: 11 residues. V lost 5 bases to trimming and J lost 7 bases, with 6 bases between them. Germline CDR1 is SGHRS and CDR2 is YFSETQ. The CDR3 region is CASRNSEKLFF. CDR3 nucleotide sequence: TGCGCCAGCAGAAACAGTGAAAAACTGTTTTTT.

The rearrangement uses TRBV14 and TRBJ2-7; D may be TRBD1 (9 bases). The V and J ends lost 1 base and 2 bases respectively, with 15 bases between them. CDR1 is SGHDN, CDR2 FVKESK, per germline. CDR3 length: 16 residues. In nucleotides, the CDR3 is TGTGCCAGCAGCCAAGTAGCGGGACAGGGTGCCTACGAGCAGTACTTC. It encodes CASSQVAGQGAYEQYF.

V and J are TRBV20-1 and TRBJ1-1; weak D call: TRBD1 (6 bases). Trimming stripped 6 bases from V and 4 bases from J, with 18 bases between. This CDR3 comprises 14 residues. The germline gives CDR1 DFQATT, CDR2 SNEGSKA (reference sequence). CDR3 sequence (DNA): TGCAGTGCCCGGGGGGGGCTGCGGGGCACTGAAGCTTTCTTT. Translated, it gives CSARGGLRGTEAFF.

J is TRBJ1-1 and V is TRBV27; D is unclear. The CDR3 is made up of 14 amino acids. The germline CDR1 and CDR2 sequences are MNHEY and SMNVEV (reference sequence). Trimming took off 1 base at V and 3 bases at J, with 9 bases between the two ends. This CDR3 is CASSLYGRDTEAFF. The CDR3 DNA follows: TGTGCCAGCAGTTTATATGGGAGGGACACTGAAGCTTTCTTT.

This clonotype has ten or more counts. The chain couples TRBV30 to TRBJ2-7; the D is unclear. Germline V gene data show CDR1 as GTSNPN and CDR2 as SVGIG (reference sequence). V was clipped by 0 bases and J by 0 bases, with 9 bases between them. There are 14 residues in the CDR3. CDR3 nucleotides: TGTGCCTGGAGTGTTGGCGGTAGCTCCTACGAGCAGTACTTC. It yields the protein CAWSVGGSSYEQYF.

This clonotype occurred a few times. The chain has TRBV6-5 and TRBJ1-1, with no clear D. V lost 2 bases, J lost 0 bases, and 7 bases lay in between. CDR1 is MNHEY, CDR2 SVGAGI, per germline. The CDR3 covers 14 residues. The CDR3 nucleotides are TGTGCCAGCAGTTACGGGTCATTGAACACTGAAGCTTTCTTT. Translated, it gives CASSYGSLNTEAFF.

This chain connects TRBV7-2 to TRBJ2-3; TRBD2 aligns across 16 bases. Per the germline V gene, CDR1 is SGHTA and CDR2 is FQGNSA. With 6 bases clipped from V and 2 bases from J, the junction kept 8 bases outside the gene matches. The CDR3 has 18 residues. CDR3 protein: CASSDGTSGGGFTDTQYF. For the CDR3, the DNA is TGTGCCAGCAGTGATGGGACTAGCGGGGGGGGGTTCACAGATACGCAGTATTTT.

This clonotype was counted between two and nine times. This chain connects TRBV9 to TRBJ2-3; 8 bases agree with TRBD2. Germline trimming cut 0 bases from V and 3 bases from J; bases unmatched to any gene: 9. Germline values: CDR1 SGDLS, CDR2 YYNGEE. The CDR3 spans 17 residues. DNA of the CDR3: TGTGCCAGCAGCGTAGCTGCCCCCGGGAGGGGGACAGATACGCAGTATTTT. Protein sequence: CASSVAAPGRGTDTQYF.

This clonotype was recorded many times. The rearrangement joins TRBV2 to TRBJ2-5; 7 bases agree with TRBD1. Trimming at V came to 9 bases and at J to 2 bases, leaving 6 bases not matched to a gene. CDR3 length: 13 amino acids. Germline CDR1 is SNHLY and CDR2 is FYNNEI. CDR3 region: CASQTGPQETQYF. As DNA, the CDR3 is TGTGCCAGTCAGACAGGGCCTCAAGAGACCCAGTACTTC.